Below, 4 T cell receptor beta chains from the same sample are listed, as sequenced in a study of naive and memory T cell subsets. Both TRBC1 and TRBC2 were covered by a beta constant-region primer of two equimolar oligonucleotides. TCRdb reprocessed the UMI-ligation and nested PCR reads via MiXCR and lists one record per CDR3 protein. The profile shows 130,000 to 150,000 distinct CDR3 sequences, about 15% of them singletons. Source material: naive CD4+ T cells from blood. The receptors originated from a human donor in good health.

The rearrangement joins TRBV29-1 to TRBJ2-3; 8 bases are shared with TRBD1. V dropped 7 bases and J dropped 0; count of bases not matched to a gene: 3. Germline V CDR1 and CDR2: SQVTM, ANQGSEA. The CDR3 runs 13 residues. The CDR3 DNA sequence: TGCAGCGGAGGACAGGGAAGCACAGATACGCAGTATTTT. The encoded protein is CSGGQGSTDTQYF.

V is TRBV25-1 and J is TRBJ2-7, with D unclear. CDR1 is MGHDK and CDR2 is SYGVNS in the germline V gene. The V end was cut by 2 bases, the J end by 2 bases, with 7 bases between. The CDR3 contains 13 residues. Here the CDR3 reads CASSERIPYEQYF. The CDR3, as DNA: TGTGCCAGCAGTGAAAGGATCCCCTACGAGCAGTACTTC.

This rearrangement joins TRBV29-1 to TRBJ2-3; TRBD2 matches 13 bases. CDR3 length equals 15 residues. The trim removed 4 bases at V and 4 bases at J, leaving 5 bases unmatched. Germline lookup yields CDR1 SQVTM and CDR2 ANQGSEA. In DNA form, the CDR3 reads TGCAGCGTTGGGGGGACTAGCGGGAAAGCAGATACGCAGTATTTT. Translation: CSVGGTSGKADTQYF.

The rearrangement uses TRBV20-1 and TRBJ2-7, with unresolved D. This CDR3 has 12 amino acids. V was trimmed by 2 bases and J by 2 bases, leaving 7 bases between them. Germline values: CDR1 DFQATT, CDR2 SNEGSKA (reference sequence). The CDR3: CSARFSTYEQYF. CDR3 in DNA: TGCAGTGCTAGATTCTCTACCTACGAGCAGTACTTC.